This TCR beta chain was identified in a study of cytomegalovirus exposure and HLA in healthy donors. Study-wide context: Out of 398 genotyped donors, about 80% belonged to the Caucasian-associated ancestry cluster. General study findings and limits: Prior analysis indicated that the majority of TCR beta V segments exhibited productivity approximately 90% or approximately 30% of the time. Associated with HLA alleles at 0.05 false discovery rate in a later analysis were around 17,000 TCR beta sequences. A later analysis found that most CMV-associated TCR beta chains appeared HLA-restricted.

PCR was performed using 60 Vbeta and 13 Jbeta primers. Using immunoSEQ multiplex PCR, the repertoire was profiled, and TCRdb retains in-frame clones only, with some absent. The sample records over 75,000 clones, 65% to 90% being singletons. With respect to this clone: The antigen is unknown.

V was pared by 0 bases and J by 4 bases, with 2 bases of the junction left unmatched. Germline V CDR1 and CDR2: KGHSY, FQNENV. CDR3 size: 17 residues. This TCR was sampled from a man between 25 and 39 years old in good health and CMV-seropositive. The chain combines TRBV16 with TRBJ2-4, with 14 positions matching TRBD2. The sample taken for sequencing was PBMCs. The CDR3 DNA is TGTGCCAGCAGCCAATCGGGACTAGCGGGAGCGAAAAACATTCAGTACTTC. It encodes CASSQSGLAGAKNIQYF. The variable domain in full, completed from reference TRBV16 and TRBJ2-4, reads GEEVAQTPKHLVRGEGQKAKLYCAPIKGHSYVFWYQQVLKNEFKFLISFQNENVFDETGMPKERFSAKCLPNSPCSLEIQATKLEDSAVYFCASSQSGLAGAKNIQYFGAGTRLSVL.